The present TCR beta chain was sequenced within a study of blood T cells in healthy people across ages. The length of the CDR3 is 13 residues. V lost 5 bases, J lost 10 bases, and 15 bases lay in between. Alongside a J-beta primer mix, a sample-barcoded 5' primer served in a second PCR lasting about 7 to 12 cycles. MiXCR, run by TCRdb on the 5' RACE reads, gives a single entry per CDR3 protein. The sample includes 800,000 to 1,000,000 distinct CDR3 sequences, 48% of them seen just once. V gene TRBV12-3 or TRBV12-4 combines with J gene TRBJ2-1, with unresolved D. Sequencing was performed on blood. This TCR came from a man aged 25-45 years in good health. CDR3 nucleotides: TGTGCCAGCAGTCCCCCCGGCTTCGGGGAGCAGTTCTTC. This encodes CASSPPGFGEQFF.